These 6 T cell receptor beta chains originate from one sample sequenced in a study of shared clonotypes between healthy human individuals. Profiled with immunoSEQ multiplex PCR; TCRdb holds only in-frame clones, not every one. The sample gives approximately 650,000 clones, 95% to 96% of which show up once; 0.11% is in the top ten. The naive CD8 population came from CD45RO-negative cells selected for CCR7, without terminally differentiated effector memory CD45RA+ cells. The sequenced sample consisted of naive CD8+ T cells sorted from blood. The receptors originated from a woman aged 25 to 39 in good health.

The V and J genes are TRBV29-1 and TRBJ2-5; D is perhaps TRBD1 (6 bases). V was clipped by 4 bases and J by 7 bases, with 13 bases between them. Germline lookup yields CDR1 SQVTM and CDR2 ANQGSEA. This CDR3 contains 12 residues. The DNA of the CDR3 is TGCAGCGTTGTACAGGGTGGGGGGACCCAGTACTTC. Its protein product is CSVVQGGGTQYF.

This chain connects TRBV7-6 to TRBJ1-1; 9 bases line up with TRBD1. In germline, CDR1 is SGHVS, CDR2 FNYEAQ. This CDR3 region has 14 residues. V gave up 3 bases and J gave up 4 bases; unmatched junction bases: 3. The CDR3 protein is CASSLGQGSTEAFF. CDR3 nucleotides: TGTGCCAGCAGCTTGGGACAGGGAAGCACTGAAGCTTTCTTT. The full variable domain, rest sourced from reference TRBV7-6 and TRBJ1-1, is GAGVSQSPRYKVTKRGQDVALRCDPISGHVSLYWYRQALGQGPEFLTYFNYEAQQDKSGLPNDRFSAERPEGSISTLTIQRTEQRDSAMYRCASSLGQGSTEAFFGQGTRLTVV.

This clone was seen a few times. The V and J genes are TRBV28 and TRBJ2-7; 8 nucleotides align to TRBD1. The CDR3 sequence is 12 residues long. Germline CDR1 and CDR2: MDHEN and SYDVKM. After removal of 6 bases from V and 6 bases from J, the junction contained 4 bases not matched to a gene. As DNA, the CDR3 is TGTGCCAGCAGGCAGGGGGCGAGCGAGCAGTACTTC. This gives the protein CASRQGASEQYF.

This chain uses TRBV28 with TRBJ1-6; weak D call: TRBD1 (6 bases). V was cut by 5 bases and J by 9 bases, with 14 bases left in between. Germline V lookup: CDR1 MDHEN, CDR2 SYDVKM. The length of the CDR3 is 14 residues. Written as DNA, the CDR3 is TGTGCCAGCAGTCTCGGACAGATGAGTTCACCCCTCCACTTT. It is translated as CASSLGQMSSPLHF.

This CDR3 reads CASRASGTSVYNEQFF. The CDR3 bases are TGTGCCAGCAGGGCTTCCGGGACTAGCGTCTACAATGAGCAGTTCTTC. This chain links TRBV7-9 with TRBJ2-1; TRBD2 aligns across 10 bases. The CDR3 loop spans 16 amino acids. The V gene end was trimmed by 6 bases and the J gene end by 3 bases; junction bases not matched to a gene: 8. Looked up from germline, CDR1 is SEHNR and CDR2 is FQNEAQ (reference sequence).

The rearrangement links TRBV28 to TRBJ2-7, with 16 bases fitting TRBD2. There are 15 residues in the CDR3. With V trimmed by 0 bases and J by 7 bases, 0 bases remained unmatched. Germline V gene sequence: CDR1 MDHEN, CDR2 SYDVKM. For the CDR3, the DNA is TGTGCCAGCAGTTTATGGGGACTAGCGGGAGGGGAGCAGTACTTC. It codes for CASSLWGLAGGEQYF.